Only one count was recorded for the clone carrying this T cell receptor beta chain. This specimen belongs to a study of blood T cell repertoires in COVID-19. About the research overall: Researchers got acute and convalescent COVID-19 samples from the United States, Italy and Spain. Nucleic acid was either cDNA or gDNA, and it came from T cells, B-cell-depleted T cells, or PBMCs.

Only in-frame clones appear in the TCRdb table, and some are missing; sequencing was by immunoSEQ multiplex PCR. The sample lists 150,000 or so clones, approximately 90% occurring once. Trimming cost V 3 bases and J 10 bases; bases outside gene matches: 9. This CDR3 has 14 amino acids. Germline CDR1 KGHSH, CDR2 LQKENI. This chain joins TRBV18 and TRBJ2-1; 7 bases are a match to TRBD1. The sample taken for sequencing was PBMCs or T cells enriched from blood (not recorded which). This clonotype was sampled from a woman between 50 and 59 years old who had recovered from COVID-19. CDR3 DNA: TGTGCCAGCTCACCGACAGGGTTGGTTGAGGAGCAGTTCTTC. It codes for CASSPTGLVEEQFF.